These 24 T cell receptor beta chains originate from one sample sequenced in a study of T cells in women clearing cervical HPV infection. Only in-frame clones appear in the TCRdb table, and some are missing; sequencing was by immunoSEQ multiplex PCR. The table for this sample gives some 41,000 clones. Sequencing was carried out using blood buffy coat. The receptors stem from a woman aged 18-70 years with a cervical HPV16 infection that either progressed to CIN3+ or cleared (not recorded which).

With regard to this clone: The CDR3 goes on 3 residues after the read ends, and that part is filled in from the germline J gene. The chain uses TRBV6-1 and TRBJ2-3, with D tentatively TRBD2 (6 bases). CDR3 size: 14 residues. V was cut by 2 bases and J by 6 bases, with 12 bases left in between. The germline V gene encodes CDR1 MNHNS and CDR2 SASEGT. The CDR3 loop is CASSERAGWDTQYF. The sequenced CDR3 bases are TGTGCCAGCAGTGAAAGGGCGGGATGGGATACG.

Remarks on this clone: Coverage ceases 3 residues before the CDR3 finishes, and the germline J gene fills in the end. The J gene is TRBJ2-5, the V gene TRBV5-1; TRBD2 matches at 12 bases. Germline V gives CDR1 SGHRS, CDR2 YFSETQ. J was trimmed by 4 bases and V by 3 bases; bases with no gene match: 10. The CDR3 is 17 amino acids. CDR3 DNA (partial): TGCGCCAGCAGCTCCGGGACTAGCGGGTCTAGGCGAGAGACC. Amino acid sequence: CASSSGTSGSRRET. The complete CDR3 sequence is CASSSGTSGSRRETQYF.

A word on this clone: The CDR3 goes on 3 residues after the read ends, and that part is filled in from the germline J gene. This chain joins TRBV7-6 and TRBJ2-5, with D perhaps TRBD2 (5 bases). CDR1 SGHVS and CDR2 FNYEAQ come from the germline V gene. V gave up 5 bases and J gave up 3 bases, with 7 bases separating them. The length of the CDR3 is 12 residues. Incomplete CDR3 DNA: TGTGCCAGCAGCCCGAGGGAAGAGACC. The encoded protein is CASSPREET. The CDR3 as a whole reads CASSPREETQYF.

Remarks on this clone: The read is 3 residues too short to cover the CDR3 end, so that end is filled in from the germline J gene. The V call is TRBV16, the J call TRBJ2-2, with D possibly matching TRBD1 (5 bases). Looked up from germline, CDR1 is KGHSY and CDR2 is FQNENV. The germline V and J ends were trimmed by 4 bases and 3 bases, with 12 bases remaining between them. The CDR3 totals 15 residues. The CDR3 bases that were read are TGTGCCAGCAGCCTTGGCAGGGTGGACACCGGGGAG. Residues: CASSLGRVDTGE. The full CDR3 protein reads CASSLGRVDTGELFF.

Comment on this clone: The sequence runs out 3 residues before the end of the CDR3; the remainder is reconstructed from the germline J gene. The V call is TRBV19, the J call TRBJ2-7; 13 bases map to TRBD2. This CDR3 has 13 amino acids. The germline gives CDR1 LNHDA, CDR2 SQIVND (reference sequence). Germline trimming cut 4 bases from V and 6 bases from J; bases unmatched to any gene: 0. This CDR3 reads CASSRLAGGEQYF. The sequenced CDR3 bases are TGTGCCAGTAGTAGACTAGCGGGAGGCGAG.

As regards this clone: Read sequence stops 3 residues before the CDR3 end, and the germline J gene provides the missing end. The chain uses TRBV7-9 and TRBJ2-5; D might be TRBD2 (5 bases). Germline V gene sequence: CDR1 SEHNR, CDR2 FQNEAQ (reference sequence). This CDR3 has 13 amino acids. V lost 7 bases and J 4 bases, leaving 13 bases between the germline ends. CDR3 bases read: TGTGCCAGCAACCTAGCCCAATTAGAGACC. As protein: CASNLAQLET. The full-length CDR3 reads as CASNLAQLETQYF. Together with reference TRBV7-9 and TRBJ2-5, the CDR3 gives the full variable domain: DTGVSQNPRHKITKRGQNVTFRCDPISEHNRLYWYRQTLGQGPEFLTYFQNEAQLEKSRLLSDRFSAERPKGSFSTLEIQRTEQGDSAMYLCASNLAQLETQYFGPGTRLLVL.

In regard to this clone: The CDR3 extends 3 residues past the end of the read, so its final part is completed from the germline J gene. This rearrangement joins TRBV7-8 to TRBJ2-1; TRBD1 agrees at 11 bases. CDR1 and CDR2 (germline): SGHVS, FQNEAQ. CDR3 length: 18 amino acids. Trimming removed 3 bases from V and 0 bases from J; junction bases left unmatched: 7. Incomplete CDR3 DNA: TGTGCCAGCAGCTTCGCGTTGGGACAGGGGGGCTCCTACAATGAG. Protein: CASSFALGQGGSYNE. The full CDR3 protein reads CASSFALGQGGSYNEQFF.

About this clone: The missing CDR3 end, 3 residues past where the read stops, is filled in from the germline J gene. This sequence joins TRBV2 and TRBJ2-3, with 10 bases identical to TRBD1. The germline V gene has CDR1 SNHLY and CDR2 FYNNEI. CDR3 length: 16 residues. Unmatched junction bases numbered 8, after V lost 6 bases and J lost 2 bases. The sequenced part of the CDR3 DNA is TGTGCCAGCAGGATGACAGGGGGCCTCACCACAGATACG. Its protein product is CASRMTGGLTTDT. The entire CDR3 is CASRMTGGLTTDTQYF.

In the case of this clone: The read ends 3 residues before the CDR3 terminus; that terminus is restored from the germline J gene. This sequence joins TRBV11-2 and TRBJ1-2; 7 bases align to TRBD1. This CDR3 region has 12 residues. Per the germline V gene, CDR1 is SGHAT and CDR2 is FQNNGV. Trimming took 5 bases from V and 6 from J; bases not matched to a gene: 3. Incomplete CDR3 DNA: TGTGCCAGCAGCGTAACAGGGGATGGC. Translated, it gives CASSVTGDG. The CDR3 as a whole reads CASSVTGDGYTF.

About this clone itself: The CDR3 end is not reached by the read, which stops 3 residues before it; the germline J gene fills it in. J is TRBJ2-5 and V is TRBV7-1; 13 nucleotides line up with TRBD2. TRBV7-1 is annotated as an ORF whose role is uncertain. Germline trimming cut 3 bases from V and 4 bases from J; bases unmatched to any gene: 23. The length of the CDR3 is 22 residues. The DNA read from the CDR3 is TGTGCCAGCAGCTCCTCAAACCCCTTTACTAGCGGGGGGGACGTGTTTAGAGAGACC. Encoded protein: CASSSSNPFTSGGDVFRET. In full, the CDR3 is CASSSSNPFTSGGDVFRETQYF.

To note about this clone: The read gets to within 3 residues of the CDR3 end, and the germline J gene fills in the rest. This chain connects TRBV27 to TRBJ2-3; 9 bases align to TRBD2. Germline assignment: CDR1 MNHEY and CDR2 SMNVEV (reference sequence). V lost 4 bases to trimming and J lost 1 base; unmatched junction nucleotides: 6. This CDR3 region has 16 residues. CDR3 DNA (partial): TGTGCCAGCAGTTCCTTAGCGGGGGAAGGCACAGATACG. Amino acid sequence: CASSSLAGEGTDT. The full CDR3 is CASSSLAGEGTDTQYF.

As for this clone: The CDR3 goes on 3 residues after the read ends, and that part is filled in from the germline J gene. This chain links TRBV10-3 with TRBJ1-2; 9 bases map to TRBD1. Unmatched junction bases numbered 11, after V lost 2 bases and J lost 4 bases. This CDR3 has 17 amino acids. The germline V gene has CDR1 ENHRY and CDR2 SYGVKD. This CDR3 is CAISEPYRDRDSYGYTF. The covered CDR3 bases are TGTGCCATCAGTGAGCCTTACCGGGACAGGGACAGCTATGGC.

Of note for this clone: From the germline J gene comes the end of the CDR3, since the read stops 3 residues before it. The chain links TRBV19 to TRBJ1-4, with a tentative D call TRBD1 (5 bases). V was clipped by 5 bases and J by 8 bases, with 15 bases between them. The CDR3 loop spans 14 amino acids. CDR1 LNHDA and CDR2 SQIVND come from the germline V gene (reference sequence). The sequenced part of the CDR3 DNA is TGTGCCAGTAGTTCGGACAATTACCAAGAAAAA. Translated: CASSSDNYQEK. The entire CDR3 is CASSSDNYQEKLFF.

Details on this clone: The read ends 3 residues early relative to the CDR3; the germline J gene fills the gap. Other DNA sequences of this sample code for an identical CDR3. V is TRBV11-2 and J is TRBJ2-1; D is unresolved. This CDR3 is 11 amino acids long. Trimming shortened V by 5 bases and J by 6 bases, and 5 bases separated the two germline ends. Germline lookup yields CDR1 SGHAT and CDR2 FQNNGV. This chain's CDR3 is CASSLPNEQFF. CDR3 DNA (partial): TGTGCCAGCAGCCTCCCCAATGAG.

Comment on this clone: The read comes to an end 3 residues before the CDR3 does, leaving the germline J gene to fill in the end. V is TRBV5-5 and J is TRBJ2-1, with D perhaps matching TRBD1 (6 bases). The germline gives CDR1 SGHKS, CDR2 YYEKEE (reference sequence). V was cut by 5 bases and J by 4 bases, with 16 bases left in between. The CDR3 extends over 15 amino acids. The part of the CDR3 DNA that was read is TGTGCCAGCAGTCCTGCCGACAGGTTGTACAATGAG. Encoded protein: CASSPADRLYNE. The whole CDR3 region reads CASSPADRLYNEQFF.

As for this clone: With the read ending 3 residues before the CDR3 end, the germline J gene is used to fill in that end. The chain links TRBV7-9 to TRBJ1-2; tentatively, D is TRBD1 (6 bases). Germline V gene data show CDR1 as SEHNR and CDR2 as FQNEAQ (reference sequence). The V and J ends lost 5 bases and 4 bases respectively, with 14 bases between them. The CDR3 runs to 14 residues. Partial CDR3 DNA: TGTGCCAGCAGCACGACGATACAGGGCTATGGC. Translated, it gives CASSTTIQGYG. The CDR3 in its entirety is CASSTTIQGYGYTF.

A note on this clone: With the read ending 3 residues before the CDR3 end, the germline J gene is used to fill in that end. The J gene is TRBJ1-2, the V gene TRBV6-1; TRBD1 matches at 7 bases. This CDR3 region has 15 residues. Germline V gene lookup returns CDR1 MNHNS and CDR2 SASEGT. The junction had 7 bases not matched to a gene; V was cut back by 3 bases and J by 3 bases. The CDR3 here is CASSDLPGTDYGYTF. The sequenced part of the CDR3 DNA is TGTGCCAGCAGTGATTTACCCGGGACAGACTATGGC.

The sequenced part of the CDR3 DNA is TGTGCCAGCAGCACCGGGACAGCGAACACCGGGGAG. This codes for CASSTGTANTGE. Given in full, the CDR3 is CASSTGTANTGELFF. The V call is TRBV7-9, the J call TRBJ2-2; 7 bases fit TRBD1. The missing CDR3 end, 3 residues past where the read stops, is filled in from the germline J gene. The V gene's germline CDR1 is SEHNR and CDR2 FQNEAQ (reference sequence). After removal of 5 bases from V and 0 bases from J, the junction contained 3 bases not matched to a gene. This CDR3 spans 15 amino acids.

About this clone: The read finishes 3 residues shy of the CDR3 end, and the germline J gene is used to complete it. The chain couples TRBV11-2 to TRBJ2-5; possibly TRBD1 for D (7 bases). The CDR3 consists of 15 residues. V gave up 5 bases and J gave up 1 base, with 14 bases separating them. Germline V gene lookup returns CDR1 SGHAT and CDR2 FQNNGV. CDR3 DNA, as far as it was read: TGTGCCAGCAGCCCGGGGGACAGCTTCCAAGAGACC. As protein: CASSPGDSFQET. The complete CDR3 sequence is CASSPGDSFQETQYF.

In regard to this clone: The sequenced fragment ends 3 residues before the CDR3 boundary, so the rest is inferred from the germline J gene. This rearrangement joins TRBV4-2 to TRBJ2-5; 7 nucleotides agree with TRBD1. This CDR3 has 15 residues. Unmatched junction bases numbered 10, after V lost 4 bases and J lost 5 bases. CDR1 LGHNA and CDR2 YNFKEQ come from the germline V gene. The DNA read from the CDR3 is TGTGCCAGCAGCCCAAGCTGGACAGGTGCGGAGACC. Amino acid sequence: CASSPSWTGAET. The whole CDR3 protein reads CASSPSWTGAETQYF.

This clone ranks as medium-sized in terms of frequency. The sequenced fragment ends 3 residues before the CDR3 boundary, so the rest is inferred from the germline J gene. The chain has TRBV28 and TRBJ2-6; the match to TRBD1 covers 10 bases. V lost 4 bases to trimming and J lost 2 bases; unmatched junction nucleotides: 2. The CDR3 contains 16 residues. Germline V gives CDR1 MDHEN, CDR2 SYDVKM. The CDR3 reads CASSWDRGTGANVLTF. CDR3 bases read: TGTGCCAGCAGTTGGGACAGGGGAACTGGGGCCAACGTC.

For this clone: The read ends 3 residues before the CDR3 terminus; that terminus is restored from the germline J gene. The V and J genes are TRBV18 and TRBJ1-5; D gene unclear. The CDR3 is 14 amino acids. Between the trimmed V and J ends, which lost 2 bases and 7 bases, there was a span of 12 bases. Germline lookup yields CDR1 KGHSH and CDR2 LQKENI. The CDR3 protein is CASSPNPGTQPQHF. CDR3 DNA (partial): TGTGCCAGCTCACCAAATCCAGGTACACAGCCC.

Note on this clone: Sequencing ends 3 residues short of the CDR3 end; the germline J gene provides the rest. This sequence joins TRBV2 and TRBJ1-5; D not certain. Germline CDR1 and CDR2: SNHLY and FYNNEI. Trimming removed 7 bases at V and 5 bases at J, with 15 bases between. This CDR3 has 14 amino acids. The CDR3: CASTEGSGHQPQHF. CDR3 DNA, as far as it was read: TGTGCCAGCACCGAGGGTTCAGGCCATCAGCCC.

Worth noting for this clone: The sequenced fragment ends 3 residues before the CDR3 boundary, so the rest is inferred from the germline J gene. V gene TRBV20-1 combines with J gene TRBJ2-1, with TRBD2 matching over 12 bases. This CDR3 contains 14 residues. In germline, CDR1 is DFQATT, CDR2 SNEGSKA (reference sequence). The V segment lost 1 base and the J segment 8 bases; nucleotides outside the gene matches: 3. CDR3: CSARGLAGVDEQFF. Incomplete CDR3 DNA: TGCAGTGCTAGAGGACTAGCGGGGGTCGATGAG.